These 24 T cell receptor beta chains share one sample of origin, sequenced in a study of blood T cell repertoires in COVID-19. The method was immunoSEQ multiplex PCR; TCRdb's version includes in-frame clones alone and lacks a portion of them. The sample has about 180,000 clones; about four fifths are singletons. Sequencing was performed on peripheral blood. All receptors come from a human donor in a cohort sampled during active COVID-19.

This chain connects TRBV6-6 to TRBJ1-2, with 11 bases that match TRBD1. The V and J ends lost 7 bases and 3 bases, in that order; junction bases with no gene match: 7. Germline values: CDR1 MNHNY, CDR2 SVGAGI (reference sequence). The CDR3 extends over 15 amino acids. CDR3 protein: CASTEDRGRDYGYTF. Written as DNA, the CDR3 is TGTGCCAGCACCGAGGACAGGGGGCGTGACTATGGCTACACCTTC.

In nucleotides, the CDR3 is TGTGCCACCAGCAGAGATAGGAGGGGTGAGCAGTACTTC. Translation gives CATSRDRRGEQYF. The chain carries TRBV15 and TRBJ2-7, with D possibly being TRBD2 (6 bases). Trimming pared 0 bases from V and 7 bases from J, leaving 10 bases between. Germline V gives CDR1 LNHNV, CDR2 YYDKDF (reference sequence). CDR3 length: 13 amino acids.

CDR3 protein: CASSELAGGGTGELFF. Written as DNA, the CDR3 is TGTGCCAGCAGCGAACTAGCGGGGGGTGGCACCGGGGAGCTGTTTTTT. This chain connects TRBV2 to TRBJ2-2; 12 positions agree with TRBD2. Germline V gene data show CDR1 as SNHLY and CDR2 as FYNNEI. The CDR3 is 16 amino acids. The trim removed 6 bases at V and 4 bases at J, leaving 6 bases unmatched.

This sequence joins TRBV19 and TRBJ1-2; 8 bases are a match to TRBD1. Germline V CDR1 and CDR2: LNHDA, SQIVND (reference sequence). The CDR3 totals 14 residues. The V gene end was trimmed by 4 bases and the J gene end by 3 bases; junction bases not matched to a gene: 4. CDR3 protein: CASSNQGQDYGYTF. In nucleotides, the CDR3 is TGTGCCAGTAGTAACCAGGGACAGGACTATGGCTACACCTTC.

This clone was recorded only once. The genes are TRBV5-6 and TRBJ2-7; TRBD2 agrees at 10 bases. Germline CDR1 is SGHDT and CDR2 is YYEEEE. This CDR3 is built from 17 residues. V was clipped by 4 bases and J by 2 bases; unmatched bases: 12. CDR3 nucleotide sequence: TGTGCCAGCAGCGTCCGACTAGCGGGTCGCCTCCCCTACGAGCAGTACTTC. Amino acids: CASSVRLAGRLPYEQYF.

The CDR3 DNA reads as TGTGCCAGTCATGGCCTGACAGATACCTATGGCTACACCTTC. Its protein is CASHGLTDTYGYTF. The chain uses TRBV5-5 and TRBJ1-2; a weak D match, TRBD1 (5 bases). CDR3 length: 14 residues. V was shortened by 8 bases and J by 4 bases, with 18 bases between the two germline ends. Per germline, CDR1 SGHKS and CDR2 YYEKEE (reference sequence).

The J gene is TRBJ2-7, the V gene TRBV16, with D hard to call. Looked up from germline, CDR1 is KGHSY and CDR2 is FQNENV. This CDR3 comprises 13 residues. The V and J ends lost 0 bases and 3 bases respectively, with 6 bases between them. CDR3 in amino acids: CASSQSSSYEQYF. As DNA, the CDR3 is TGTGCCAGCAGCCAATCTTCCAGCTACGAGCAGTACTTC.

CDR3 sequence (DNA): TGTGCCACCAGTGGGGCAGCATACGAGCAGTACTTC. It encodes CATSGAAYEQYF. This chain joins TRBV24-1 and TRBJ2-7; the D is unclear. Germline V lookup: CDR1 KGHDR, CDR2 SFDVKD. The CDR3 loop spans 12 amino acids. V lost 5 bases to trimming and J lost 4 bases, with 8 bases between them.

The chain combines TRBV10-3 with TRBJ2-4, with a tentative D call TRBD1 (5 bases). Trimming cost V 2 bases and J 8 bases, with 13 bases left between them. The CDR3 length is 14 residues. Germline V gene lookup returns CDR1 ENHRY and CDR2 SYGVKD. CDR3 loop: CAISEGADKDIQYF. CDR3 bases: TGTGCCATCAGTGAGGGGGCCGATAAAGACATTCAGTACTTC.

The CDR3 DNA is TGTGCCAGCAGTGATGCAGGGGGGTACGAGCAGTACTTC. Translating gives CASSDAGGYEQYF. The gene calls are TRBV2 and TRBJ2-7; D might be TRBD1 (7 bases). V dropped 3 bases and J dropped 4 bases, with 10 bases sitting between them. The CDR3 has 13 amino acids. CDR1 SNHLY and CDR2 FYNNEI come from the germline V gene.

The rearrangement uses TRBV6-6 and TRBJ1-5; D is unclear. Per germline, CDR1 MNHNY and CDR2 SVGAGI (reference sequence). The CDR3 is 14 amino acids. The V gene lost 0 bases and the J gene lost 0 bases, with 3 bases spanning the gap. CDR3 in DNA: TGTGCCAGCAGTTACTCAGCTAGCAATCAGCCCCAGCATTTT. Translation gives CASSYSASNQPQHF.

This clone has only one observation. The rearrangement joins TRBV19 to TRBJ1-5, with D possibly TRBD1 on 6 matching bases. The CDR3 has 16 residues. Trimming left V 5 bases short and J 3 bases short, with 17 bases between. Germline lookup yields CDR1 LNHDA and CDR2 SQIVND (reference sequence). CDR3 DNA: TGTGCCAGTAGTCTTCGGACAGCCGATCACAATCAGCCCCAGCATTTT. Translating it yields CASSLRTADHNQPQHF.

V and J are TRBV5-5 and TRBJ2-7, with 7 bases that match TRBD1. There are 14 residues in the CDR3. V lost 2 bases and J lost 2; bases outside the gene matches: 4. Germline CDR1 and CDR2: SGHKS and YYEKEE (reference sequence). Here the CDR3 DNA reads TGTGCCAGCAGCTTTTCACAGGGGACCTACGAGCAGTACTTC. Its protein product is CASSFSQGTYEQYF.

The V and J genes are TRBV7-9 and TRBJ1-5; no clear D gene. The CDR3 consists of 15 residues. CDR1 and CDR2 from the germline V gene are SEHNR and FQNEAQ (reference sequence). Trimming cost V 4 bases and J 1 base, with 11 bases left between them. CDR3 residues: CASSSEVASNQPQHF. In DNA, the CDR3 is TGTGCCAGCAGCTCAGAGGTAGCGAGCAATCAGCCCCAGCATTTT.

This clone was recorded only once. The chain couples TRBV6-5 to TRBJ1-1; no clear D. CDR1 is MNHEY, CDR2 SVGAGI, per germline. The CDR3 covers 15 residues. Trimming removed 6 bases at V and 1 base at J, with 15 bases between. The CDR3 sequence: CASSRQSHQNTEAFF. CDR3 bases: TGTGCCAGCAGCCGTCAAAGCCATCAGAACACTGAAGCTTTCTTT.

The J gene is TRBJ1-2, the V gene TRBV4-2; D call uncertain. V gave up 0 bases and J gave up 7 bases, with 9 bases separating them. Germline loops: CDR1 LGHNA, CDR2 YNFKEQ. This CDR3 has 13 amino acids. The CDR3 here is CASSQDMVLGYTF. The CDR3 bases are TGTGCCAGCAGCCAAGATATGGTACTTGGCTACACCTTC.

A word on this clone: The same CDR3 is also encoded by other DNA sequences in this sample. The J gene is TRBJ2-7, the V gene TRBV3-1 (or the pseudogene TRBV3-2); 10 positions agree with TRBD1. J lost 1 base, V lost 4 bases, and 1 base had no gene match. Per germline, CDR1 LGHDT and CDR2 YNNKEL (reference sequence). CDR3 length: 14 residues. The CDR3 nucleotides read TGTGCCAGCAGCCCGGACAGGGGGTCCTACGAGCAGTACTTC. It translates to CASSPDRGSYEQYF.

The rearrangement uses TRBV4-1 and TRBJ2-7; TRBD2 is a possible D gene (5 bases). Germline CDR1 reads MGHRA; CDR2 reads YSYEKL. Trimming took 1 base from V and 2 from J, leaving 6 bases between them. The CDR3 loop spans 13 amino acids. The CDR3 DNA sequence: TGCGCCAGCAGCCAAGGAGGGCCCTACGAGCAGTACTTC. Protein product: CASSQGGPYEQYF.

The chain couples TRBV2 to TRBJ1-6, with D maybe TRBD1 (5 bases). Germline CDR1 is SNHLY and CDR2 is FYNNEI. Trimming took 4 bases from V and 2 from J, leaving 6 bases between them. CDR3 size: 14 residues. In DNA form, the CDR3 reads TGTGCCAGCAGTGTGACAGCCTATAATTCACCCCTCCACTTT. It is translated as CASSVTAYNSPLHF.

This rearrangement joins TRBV27 to TRBJ1-1, with TRBD1 matching over 8 bases. V trimming: 3 bases; J trimming: 4 bases; junction bases outside the gene matches: 4. This CDR3 spans 14 amino acids. In germline, CDR1 is MNHEY, CDR2 SMNVEV (reference sequence). The DNA for the CDR3 is TGTGCCAGCAGTTTCACAGGGGGAGGCACTGAAGCTTTCTTT. Translated: CASSFTGGGTEAFF.

The gene calls are TRBV5-1 and TRBJ2-2; TRBD2 aligns across 16 bases. Trimming at V came to 4 bases and at J to 6 bases, leaving 12 bases not matched to a gene. Germline values: CDR1 SGHRS, CDR2 YFSETQ. The CDR3 has 19 amino acids. The CDR3 nucleotides read TGCGCCAGCAGCACTTACCCGGGACTAGCGGGGGGGAGCGCCGGGGAGCTGTTTTTT. It codes for CASSTYPGLAGGSAGELFF.

The chain links TRBV5-1 to TRBJ2-5; D perhaps matches TRBD1 (5 bases). CDR3 length: 14 residues. V was cut by 0 bases and J by 3 bases, with 9 bases left in between. From germline, CDR1 is SGHRS and CDR2 YFSETQ. CDR3 region: CASSLGRREETQYF. The CDR3 DNA reads as TGCGCCAGCAGCTTGGGTCGCAGGGAAGAGACCCAGTACTTC.

This clone showed up just once. This chain joins TRBV6-5 and TRBJ1-1; 11 nucleotides line up with TRBD1. The CDR3 consists of 15 residues. The germline CDR1 and CDR2 sequences are MNHEY and SVGAGI. J lost 4 bases, V lost 6 bases, and 7 bases had no gene match. As DNA, the CDR3 is TGTGCCAGCAGGGACAGGGGGCGGCGGGGCACTGAAGCTTTCTTT. Translation: CASRDRGRRGTEAFF.

This chain uses TRBV14 with TRBJ2-7; perhaps TRBD1 as D (5 bases). The CDR3 is 13 amino acids. The germline V and J ends were trimmed by 0 bases and 9 bases, with 12 bases remaining between them. CDR1 is SGHDN, CDR2 FVKESK, per germline. Here the CDR3 reads CASSQDLETVQYF. CDR3 bases: TGTGCCAGCAGCCAAGATCTTGAGACAGTGCAGTACTTC.